A selection of T cell receptor beta chains follows, all from one sample in a study of beta chain features in type 1 diabetes. Sequencing used immunoSEQ multiplex PCR; TCRdb keeps in-frame clones, though not all of them. Of about 230,000 clones in the sample, over 8.5% are singletons; the top ten hold around 0.031%. Sequences were obtained from naive CD4+ T cells from blood. These receptor sequences come from a woman aged 18-30 years in good health. Both conserved end residues are part of each CDR3. A D gene is named only where the DNA matches it firmly. Clone size is given for some rows only: seen once, a few or many times, or a class if the clone is expanded.

CDR3 protein,CDR3 DNA,clone size,D gene,J gene,CDR3 length,V gene
CASSLNPQASYEQYF,TGCGCCAGCAGCTTAAATCCCCAGGCTTCCTACGAGCAGTACTTC,few,NA,TRBJ2-7,15,TRBV5-1
CASSYLRQDSNQPQHF,TGTGCCAGCAGTTACTTAAGGCAGGATAGCAATCAGCCCCAGCATTTT,NA,NA,TRBJ1-5,16,TRBV6-6
CASSVREGPTDTQYF,TGTGCCAGCAGTGTGAGGGAGGGACCCACAGATACGCAGTATTTT,NA,TRBD2,TRBJ2-3,15,TRBV25-1
CASSQDPTGVIVHEQYF,TGCGCCAGCAGCCAAGACCCGACAGGGGTAATCGTCCACGAGCAGTACTTC,NA,TRBD1,TRBJ2-7,17,TRBV4-1
CASSLASAGWYNEQFF,TGTGCCAGCAGCTTAGCGTCAGCGGGATGGTACAATGAGCAGTTCTTC,few,TRBD2,TRBJ2-1,16,TRBV7-9
CASSREALNTEAFF,TGTGCCAGCAGTAGAGAAGCCCTGAACACTGAAGCTTTCTTT,NA,NA,TRBJ1-1,14,TRBV6-6
CAWSPSSGKKQYF,TGTGCCTGGAGTCCGTCTAGCGGGAAGAAGCAGTACTTC,NA,TRBD2,TRBJ2-7,13,TRBV30
CASSVASDSLNTEAFF,TGTGCCAGCAGCGTAGCTTCGGACAGTCTGAACACTGAAGCTTTCTTT,NA,NA,TRBJ1-1,16,TRBV9
CASRTGPSYEQYF,TGTGCCAGCCGGACAGGGCCCTCCTACGAGCAGTACTTC,NA,TRBD1,TRBJ2-7,13,TRBV6-1
CAWSVSPPQWQMNTEAFF,TGTGCCTGGAGTGTTTCCCCCCCCCAGTGGCAGATGAACACTGAAGCTTTCTTT,NA,NA,TRBJ1-1,18,TRBV30
CASMQGSSGANVLTF,TGTGCCAGTATGCAGGGAAGTTCTGGGGCCAACGTCCTGACTTTC,few,NA,TRBJ2-6,15,TRBV19
CASRGSSYNSPLHF,TGTGCCAGCCGGGGGAGCTCCTATAATTCACCCCTCCACTTT,NA,NA,TRBJ1-6,14,TRBV28
CASSLEGARTEAFF,TGCGCCAGCAGCTTGGAAGGGGCTCGCACTGAAGCTTTCTTT,few,NA,TRBJ1-1,14,TRBV5-1
CASSPMTRSGYEQYF,TGTGCCAGCAGCCCAATGACCCGTTCGGGCTACGAGCAGTACTTC,few,NA,TRBJ2-7,15,TRBV11-2
CAWGLAGYNEQFF,TGTGCCTGGGGACTAGCGGGCTACAATGAGCAGTTCTTC,NA,TRBD2,TRBJ2-1,13,TRBV30
CASSHDRAGPYGYTF,TGCGCCAGCAGCCATGACAGGGCGGGGCCCTATGGCTACACCTTC,NA,TRBD1,TRBJ1-2,15,TRBV5-1
CASSIRRDTGELFF,TGTGCCAGTAGTATCCGTCGGGACACCGGGGAGCTGTTTTTT,few,NA,TRBJ2-2,14,TRBV19
CASSNFPGLAGVRYF,TGTGCCAGCAGCAATTTCCCTGGACTAGCGGGAGTAAGGTATTTT,few,NA,TRBJ2-3,15,TRBV21-1
CASSFPTGGRIGELFF,TGTGCCAGCAGTTTCCCGACGGGAGGGAGGATCGGGGAGCTGTTTTTT,few,TRBD2,TRBJ2-2,16,TRBV27
CASSFGGPSGDQPQHF,TGTGCCAGCTCATTCGGCGGCCCATCCGGGGATCAGCCCCAGCATTTT,few,NA,TRBJ1-5,16,TRBV18
CASSYRQGVRDSPLHF,TGTGCCAGCAGTTACCGACAGGGGGTGAGGGATTCACCCCTCCACTTT,few,TRBD1,TRBJ1-6,16,TRBV6-6
CASTGQGNTGELFF,TGTGCCAGTACCGGACAGGGAAACACCGGGGAGCTGTTTTTT,few,TRBD1,TRBJ2-2,14,TRBV19
CASSAQAIWETQYF,TGTGCCAGCAGTGCTCAGGCCATTTGGGAGACCCAGTACTTC,few,NA,TRBJ2-5,14,TRBV6-1
CASSSFKVASYEQYF,TGCGCCAGCAGCTCCTTCAAGGTAGCGTCGTACGAGCAGTACTTC,few,NA,TRBJ2-7,15,TRBV5-1
CASSEARSGQAFF,TGTGCCAGCAGTGAAGCACGGTCAGGGCAAGCTTTCTTT,few,NA,TRBJ1-1,13,TRBV6-1
CASSVRSSGGRTDTQYF,TGTGCCAGCAGCGTACGGAGTAGCGGGGGCCGCACAGATACGCAGTATTTT,NA,TRBD2,TRBJ2-3,17,TRBV9
CAWSGQETNEKLFF,TGTGCCTGGAGTGGCCAAGAGACTAATGAAAAACTGTTTTTT,few,NA,TRBJ1-4,14,TRBV30
CASREGQVEQFF,TGTGCCAGCAGGGAAGGACAGGTGGAGCAGTTCTTC,NA,TRBD1,TRBJ2-1,12,TRBV2
CASSLSQTVKETQYF,TGTGCCAGCAGCTTAAGTCAGACAGTGAAAGAGACCCAGTACTTC,few,NA,TRBJ2-5,15,TRBV7-2
CASSEGGSSYEQYF,TGTGCCAGCAGTGAAGGCGGAAGCTCCTACGAGCAGTACTTC,NA,NA,TRBJ2-7,14,TRBV6-1
CASRGLAANTDTQYF,TGTGCCAGCAGGGGACTAGCGGCCAACACAGATACGCAGTATTTT,NA,TRBD2,TRBJ2-3,15,TRBV6-5
CAWSVLAGGPGELFF,TGTGCCTGGAGTGTACTAGCGGGAGGGCCCGGGGAGCTGTTTTTT,few,TRBD2,TRBJ2-2,15,TRBV30
CASSLWERGGEQFF,TGTGCCAGCAGTTTATGGGAAAGGGGCGGTGAGCAGTTCTTC,NA,NA,TRBJ2-1,14,TRBV28
CASSRYRGRGNQPQHF,TGTGCCAGCAGCCGATACAGGGGTCGAGGCAATCAGCCCCAGCATTTT,few,TRBD1,TRBJ1-5,16,TRBV7-9
CASSQVPLRGEQYF,TGCGCCAGCAGCCAAGTACCGCTTCGAGGTGAGCAGTACTTC,NA,NA,TRBJ2-7,14,TRBV4-1
CASSKVGTRGLNTEAFF,TGTGCCAGCAGCAAAGTTGGTACGAGGGGACTAAACACTGAAGCTTTCTTT,NA,NA,TRBJ1-1,17,TRBV21-1
CATTGNPNQPQHF,TGTGCCACCACAGGGAACCCCAATCAGCCCCAGCATTTT,NA,NA,TRBJ1-5,13,TRBV19
CASSQSGRGYNEQFF,TGTGCCAGCAGCCAAAGCGGGAGGGGCTACAATGAGCAGTTCTTC,NA,TRBD2,TRBJ2-1,15,TRBV7-9